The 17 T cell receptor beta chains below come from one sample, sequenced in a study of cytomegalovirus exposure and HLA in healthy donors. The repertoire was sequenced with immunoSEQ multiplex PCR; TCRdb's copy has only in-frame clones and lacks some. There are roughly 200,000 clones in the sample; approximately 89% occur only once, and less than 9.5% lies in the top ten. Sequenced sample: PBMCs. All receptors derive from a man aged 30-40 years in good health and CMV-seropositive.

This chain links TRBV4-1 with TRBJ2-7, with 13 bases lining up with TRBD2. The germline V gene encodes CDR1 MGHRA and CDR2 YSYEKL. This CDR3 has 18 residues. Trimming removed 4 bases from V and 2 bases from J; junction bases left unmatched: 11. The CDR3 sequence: CASSLVSTSGGSPYEQYF. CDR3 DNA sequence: TGCGCCAGCAGCCTTGTCTCGACTAGCGGGGGGTCCCCCTACGAGCAGTACTTC.

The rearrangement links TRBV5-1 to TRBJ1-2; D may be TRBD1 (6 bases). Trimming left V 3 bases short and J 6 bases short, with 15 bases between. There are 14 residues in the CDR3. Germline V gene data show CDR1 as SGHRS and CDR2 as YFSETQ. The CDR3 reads CASSYALEGDGYTF. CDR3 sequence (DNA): TGCGCCAGCAGCTACGCGTTGGAGGGGGATGGCTACACCTTC.

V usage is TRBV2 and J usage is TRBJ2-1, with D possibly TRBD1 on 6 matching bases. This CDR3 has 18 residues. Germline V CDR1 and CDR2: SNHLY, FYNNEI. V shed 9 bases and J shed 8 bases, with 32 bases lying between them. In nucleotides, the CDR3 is TGTGCCAGTGGGCCCCCGAACGCGGTTATAGAGGGGGTCCATGAGCAGTTCTTC. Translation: CASGPPNAVIEGVHEQFF.

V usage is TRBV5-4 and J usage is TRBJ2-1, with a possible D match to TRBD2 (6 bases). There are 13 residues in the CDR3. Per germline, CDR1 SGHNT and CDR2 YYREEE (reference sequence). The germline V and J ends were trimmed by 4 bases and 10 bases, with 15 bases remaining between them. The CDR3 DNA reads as TGTGCCAGCAGCCCTCTATGGGCGGGAGAGCAGTTCTTC. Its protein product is CASSPLWAGEQFF.

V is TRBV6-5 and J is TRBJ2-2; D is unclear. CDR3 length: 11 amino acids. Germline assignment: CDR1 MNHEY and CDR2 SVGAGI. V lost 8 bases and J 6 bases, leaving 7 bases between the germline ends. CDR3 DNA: TGTGCCAGCGAGGATGCCGGGGAGCTGTTTTTT. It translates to CASEDAGELFF.

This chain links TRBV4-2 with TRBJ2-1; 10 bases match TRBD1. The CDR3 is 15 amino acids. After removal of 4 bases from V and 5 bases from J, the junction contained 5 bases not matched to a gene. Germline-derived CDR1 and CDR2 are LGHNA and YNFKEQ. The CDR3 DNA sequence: TGTGCCAGCAGCCCCCGGGACAGGGGCCACAATGAGCAGTTCTTC. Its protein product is CASSPRDRGHNEQFF.

The CDR3 here is CSVANRGRNEQYF. For the CDR3, the DNA is TGCAGCGTTGCGAACAGGGGGCGGAACGAGCAGTACTTC. This chain uses TRBV29-1 with TRBJ2-7; 9 nucleotides align to TRBD1. The V gene's germline CDR1 is SQVTM and CDR2 ANQGSEA. The CDR3 extends over 13 amino acids. Germline trimming cut 4 bases from V and 5 bases from J; bases unmatched to any gene: 6.

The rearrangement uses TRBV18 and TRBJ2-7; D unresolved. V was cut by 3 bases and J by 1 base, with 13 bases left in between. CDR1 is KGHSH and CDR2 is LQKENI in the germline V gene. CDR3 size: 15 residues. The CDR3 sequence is CASSPNVDRSYEQYF. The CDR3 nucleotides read TGTGCCAGCTCACCCAATGTGGATAGGTCCTACGAGCAGTACTTC.

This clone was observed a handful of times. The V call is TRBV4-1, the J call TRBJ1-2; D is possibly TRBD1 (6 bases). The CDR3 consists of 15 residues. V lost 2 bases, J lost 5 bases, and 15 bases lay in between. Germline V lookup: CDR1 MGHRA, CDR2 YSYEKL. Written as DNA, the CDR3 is TGCGCCAGCAGCCAACTCGGGTCAGGGGTATATGGCTACACCTTC. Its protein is CASSQLGSGVYGYTF.

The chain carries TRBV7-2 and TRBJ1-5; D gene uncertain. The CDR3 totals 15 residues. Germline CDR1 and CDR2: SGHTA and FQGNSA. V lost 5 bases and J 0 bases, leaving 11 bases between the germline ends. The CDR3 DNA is TGTGCCAGCAGCCTGGTAGGTAGTAGCAATCAGCCCCAGCATTTT. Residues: CASSLVGSSNQPQHF. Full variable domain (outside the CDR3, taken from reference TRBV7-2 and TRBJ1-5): GAGVSQSPSNKVTEKGKDVELRCDPISGHTALYWYRQSLGQGLEFLIYFQGNSAPDKSGLPSDRFSAERTGGSVSTLTIQRTQQEDSAVYLCASSLVGSSNQPQHFGDGTRLSIL.

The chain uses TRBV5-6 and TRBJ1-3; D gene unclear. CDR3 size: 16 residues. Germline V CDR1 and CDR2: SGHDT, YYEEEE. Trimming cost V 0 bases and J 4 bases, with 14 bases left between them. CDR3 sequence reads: CASSLAPGPGGNTIYF. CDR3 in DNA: TGTGCCAGCAGCTTGGCACCCGGCCCGGGAGGAAACACCATATATTTT.

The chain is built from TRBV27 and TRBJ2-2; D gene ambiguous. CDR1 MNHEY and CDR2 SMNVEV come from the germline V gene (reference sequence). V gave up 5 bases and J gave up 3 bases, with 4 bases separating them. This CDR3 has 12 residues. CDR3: CASSRDTGELFF. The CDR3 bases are TGTGCCAGCAGTAGGGACACCGGGGAGCTGTTTTTT.

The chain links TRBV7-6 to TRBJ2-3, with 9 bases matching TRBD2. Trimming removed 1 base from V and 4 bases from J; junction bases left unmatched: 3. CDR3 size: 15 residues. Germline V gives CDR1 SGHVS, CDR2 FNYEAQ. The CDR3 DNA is TGTGCCAGCAGCTTAGTACTAGCGGGCGCAGATACGCAGTATTTT. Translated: CASSLVLAGADTQYF.

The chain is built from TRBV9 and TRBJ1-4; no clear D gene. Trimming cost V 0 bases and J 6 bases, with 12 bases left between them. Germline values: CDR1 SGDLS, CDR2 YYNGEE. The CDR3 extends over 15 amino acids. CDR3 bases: TGTGCCAGCAGCGTAGGAGGAAGGCTCGATGAAAAACTGTTTTTT. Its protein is CASSVGGRLDEKLFF.

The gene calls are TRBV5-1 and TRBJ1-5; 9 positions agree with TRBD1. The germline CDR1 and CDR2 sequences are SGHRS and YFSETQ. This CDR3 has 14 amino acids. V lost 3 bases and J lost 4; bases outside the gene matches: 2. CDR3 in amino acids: CASSSGQGNQPQHF. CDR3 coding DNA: TGCGCCAGCAGCTCCGGACAGGGGAATCAGCCCCAGCATTTT.

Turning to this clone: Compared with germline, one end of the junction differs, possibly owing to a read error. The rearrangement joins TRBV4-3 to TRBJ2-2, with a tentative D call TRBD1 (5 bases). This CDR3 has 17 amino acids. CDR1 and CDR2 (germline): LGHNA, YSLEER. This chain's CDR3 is CASSQDPSGPNAGELFF. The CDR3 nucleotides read TGCGCCAGCAGCCAAGACCCATCAGGGCCGAACGCCGGGGAGCTGTTTTTT.

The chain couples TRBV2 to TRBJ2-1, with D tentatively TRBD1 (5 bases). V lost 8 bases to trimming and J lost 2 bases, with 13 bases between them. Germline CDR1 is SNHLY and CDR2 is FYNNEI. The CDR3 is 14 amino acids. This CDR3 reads CASGDPRAYNEQFF. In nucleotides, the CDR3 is TGTGCCAGCGGAGACCCCAGGGCCTACAATGAGCAGTTCTTC.